The clone carrying this T cell receptor beta chain was seen a handful of times. The antigen is undetermined. Samples were taken several times over chemoradiotherapy. The table came from immunoSEQ multiplex PCR; TCRdb's copy has only in-frame clones and leaves some out. The data show approximately 3,000 clones, less than 80% seen once. This entry belongs to a study of chemoradiotherapy in HPV16-positive cancers. At the level of the study: Functional T-cell assays on two HPV16-positive patients' cells defined candidate HPV-specific clones and common TCR motifs. Study-level findings and limits: In HPV16-positive patients, HPV-responsive T-cell expansion tracked better recurrence-free survival. During treatment, candidate HPV-specific clones and E7-related motifs expanded in tumor.

The sequences come from tumor tissue, collected from a patient who underwent chemoradiotherapy. This TCR came from a human donor with HPV-associated anogenital cancer.

The CDR3 DNA sequence: TGTGCCAGCAGCCTACAGGGACAGGCCCCTATCTCTGGAAACACCATATATTTT. Protein: CASSLQGQAPISGNTIYF. The genes are TRBV7-9 and TRBJ1-3; the match to TRBD1 covers 8 bases. The J segment lost 0 bases and the V segment lost 5 bases, leaving 12 bases of the junction unmatched. The CDR3 has 18 amino acids. The germline gives CDR1 SEHNR, CDR2 FQNEAQ (reference sequence).